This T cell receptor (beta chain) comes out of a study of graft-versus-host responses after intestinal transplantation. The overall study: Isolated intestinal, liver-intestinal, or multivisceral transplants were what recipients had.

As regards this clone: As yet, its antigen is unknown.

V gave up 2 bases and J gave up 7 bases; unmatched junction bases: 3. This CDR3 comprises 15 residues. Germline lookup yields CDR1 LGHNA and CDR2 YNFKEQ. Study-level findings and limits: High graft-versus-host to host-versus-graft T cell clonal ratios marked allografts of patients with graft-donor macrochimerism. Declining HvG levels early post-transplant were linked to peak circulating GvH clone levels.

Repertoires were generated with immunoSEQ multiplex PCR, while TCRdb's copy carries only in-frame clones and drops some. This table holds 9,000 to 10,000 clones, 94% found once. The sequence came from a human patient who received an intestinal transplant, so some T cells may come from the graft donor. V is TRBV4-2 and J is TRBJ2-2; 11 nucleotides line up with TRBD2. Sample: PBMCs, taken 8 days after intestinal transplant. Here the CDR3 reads CASSQLAGGNGELFF. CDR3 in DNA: TGTGCCAGCAGCCAACTAGCGGGGGGTAACGGGGAGCTGTTTTTT.